Listed below are T cell receptor beta chains from one sample, sequenced in a study of blood T cell repertoires in COVID-19. Generated by immunoSEQ multiplex PCR, the TCRdb table keeps only in-frame clones and is missing some. In the table there are around 140,000 clones, 85% to 90% of which are singletons. Specimen: peripheral blood. The receptors here all came from a man aged 50 to 59 who had recovered from COVID-19. CDR3s include the opening cysteine and the closing phenylalanine or tryptophan. Fields, in order: V gene, D gene, J gene, clone size, CDR3 DNA, CDR3 protein. D genes are given only for firm matches. For some rows the clone size is stated as once, few or many, or as a class when expanded; others skip it.

TRBV6-5	TRBD1	TRBJ1-5	once	TGTGCCAGCAAACCGGGACAGGGGAATAATCAGCCCCAGCATTTT	CASKPGQGNNQPQHF
TRBV6-5	NA	TRBJ2-7	NA	TGTGCCAGCAGACACAGGGTACAGGACGAGCAGTACTTC	CASRHRVQDEQYF
TRBV7-9	NA	TRBJ1-2	few	TGTGCCAGCAGCTCCCGGGAGCGGGGCTACACCTTC	CASSSRERGYTF
TRBV4-3	NA	TRBJ1-2	NA	TGCGCCAGCAGCCACGGCCTGGACAGCGGAGATGGCTACACCTTC	CASSHGLDSGDGYTF
TRBV7-9	TRBD1	TRBJ1-2	few	TGTGCCAGCAGCTCGTTCGGGACAGTAAATGGCTACACCTTC	CASSSFGTVNGYTF
TRBV13	TRBD2	TRBJ2-5	NA	TGTGCCAGCAGCGCTGGGACTAGCGGAGGAGAGACCCAGTACTTC	CASSAGTSGGETQYF
TRBV5-4	NA	TRBJ1-6	NA	TGTGCCAGCAGCTTGAGGCAGGGCAGCTCCTATAATTCACCCCTCCACTTT	CASSLRQGSSYNSPLHF
TRBV6-2/TRBV6-3	NA	TRBJ1-1	NA	TGTGCCAGCAGTTACTTGAGGGGGTTGGGCGACACTGAAGCTTTCTTT	CASSYLRGLGDTEAFF
TRBV4-3	NA	TRBJ1-2	NA	TGCGCCAGCAGCCAATTCCCTACCCTCGGCTATGGCTACACCTTC	CASSQFPTLGYGYTF
TRBV11-3	TRBD1	TRBJ2-1	NA	TGTGCCAGCAGCTTGACAGGGGACAATGAGCAGTTCTTC	CASSLTGDNEQFF
TRBV7-2	NA	TRBJ1-4	NA	TGTGCCAGCAGCTTATGGTCCACTATGAATGAAAAACTGTTTTTT	CASSLWSTMNEKLFF
TRBV27	TRBD2	TRBJ2-1	NA	TGTGCCAGCAGTTTGAGCGGGGTTCCCTACAATGAGCAGTTCTTC	CASSLSGVPYNEQFF
TRBV2	NA	TRBJ2-7	NA	TGTGCCAGCATTCAAGACTCCACTAGAGGCGAGCAGTACTTC	CASIQDSTRGEQYF
TRBV9	TRBD1	TRBJ1-4	many	TGTGCCAGCAGCGTAGAGGACAGGGGTTCTAATGAAAAACTGTTTTTT	CASSVEDRGSNEKLFF
TRBV28	TRBD1	TRBJ1-1	NA	TGTGCCAGCAGCCAGAGAGGGACAGGGGGCGGGTACACTGAAGCTTTCTTT	CASSQRGTGGGYTEAFF
TRBV9	TRBD1	TRBJ1-1	NA	TGTGCCAGCAGCGCGAGACAGGGCTCGAACACTGAAGCTTTCTTT	CASSARQGSNTEAFF
TRBV7-9	NA	TRBJ2-2	NA	TGTGCCAGCAGAACGGGAGAGACCGGGGAGCTGTTTTTT	CASRTGETGELFF
TRBV19	TRBD1	TRBJ2-3	NA	TGTGCCAGTAGTCTTACAGGGGACGGAGATACGCAGTATTTT	CASSLTGDGDTQYF
TRBV19	NA	TRBJ1-5	NA	TGTGCCAGTAGTATAGATTGGGGAGTGAATCAGCCCCAGCATTTT	CASSIDWGVNQPQHF
TRBV7-7	NA	TRBJ2-2	NA	TGTGCTAGCAGCTTAGCGTTTTCGCGGACCGGGGAGCTGTTTTTT	CASSLAFSRTGELFF
TRBV5-1	TRBD2	TRBJ2-5	NA	TGCGCCAGCAAGCGGGGGGATTACCAAGAGACCCAGTACTTC	CASKRGDYQETQYF
TRBV21-1	NA	TRBJ2-7	few	TGTGCCAGCAGCCCCACAGGGAGCCACGAGCAGTACTTC	CASSPTGSHEQYF